These T cell receptor beta chains were read from a single sample in a study of T cells in Graves' hyperthyroidism and ophthalmopathy. TCRdb used MiXCR to reprocess the multiplex PCR reads, holding one entry per CDR3 protein. Of 370,000 or so distinct CDR3 sequences in the sample, approximately 25% were seen once. The source material was blood. These receptors all come from a man aged 50-59 years with Graves' hyperthyroidism. Both conserved end residues are part of each CDR3. A D gene is named only where the DNA matches it firmly. The size field is filled for only some rows; it gives once, few, many or a size class.

TRBJ2-1 | TRBV11-3 | TRBD2 | many | CASSFGREEIYNEQFF | TGTGCCAGCAGCTTCGGGCGGGAGGAGATCTACAATGAGCAGTTCTTC
TRBJ1-1 | TRBV6-1 | . | . | CASRIDFGMNTEAFF | TGTGCCAGCAGGATCGACTTTGGGATGAACACTGAAGCTTTCTTT
TRBJ1-4 | TRBV18 | . | . | CASSPGTNGFLFF | TGTGCCAGCTCACCAGGGACCAATGGATTCCTGTTTTTT
TRBJ2-5 | TRBV20-1 | . | few | CSVREGVTETQYF | TGCAGTGTTAGAGAAGGGGTAACGGAGACCCAGTACTTC
TRBJ2-3 | TRBV9 | TRBD2 | . | CASSSLLAATDTQYF | TGTGCCAGCAGCTCCCTTCTAGCGGCCACAGATACGCAGTATTTT
TRBJ1-2 | TRBV20-1 | . | . | CSADRDMNYGYTF | TGCAGTGCGGACCGGGACATGAACTATGGCTACACCTTC
TRBJ2-7 | TRBV5-6 | TRBD1 | . | CASSFVPGQETYEQYF | TGTGCCAGCAGCTTTGTACCGGGACAGGAAACCTACGAGCAGTACTTC
TRBJ2-1 | TRBV20-1 | . | few | CSASRLLGGSYNEQFF | TGCAGTGCTAGCAGACTCCTTGGGGGGTCCTACAATGAGCAGTTCTTC
TRBJ2-3 | TRBV3-1 | TRBD2 | many | CASSQDRWTGGFGDTQYF | TGTGCCAGCAGCCAAGATCGCTGGACGGGAGGGTTTGGAGATACGCAGTATTTT
TRBJ2-7 | TRBV6-2/TRBV6-3 | TRBD1 | . | CASSIYRGYEQYF | TGTGCCAGCAGTATCTACAGGGGCTACGAGCAGTACTTC